The 9 T cell receptor beta chains below were found in one sample sequenced in a study of blood T cell repertoires in COVID-19. Libraries were prepared by immunoSEQ multiplex PCR; TCRdb keeps only in-frame clonotypes and omits some of them. The sample lists some 200,000 clones; 86% were seen once. Sequenced: peripheral blood. These TCRs come from a woman between 45 and 65 years old with acute or convalescent COVID-19.

This chain links TRBV6-5 with TRBJ1-2; TRBD1 matches 7 bases. The CDR3 covers 13 residues. Germline assignment: CDR1 MNHEY and CDR2 SVGAGI. Losses at the gene ends were 7 bases for V and 2 bases for J; bases not matched to a gene: 4. The CDR3 loop is CASTRGQNYGYTF. CDR3 DNA sequence: TGTGCCAGCACCAGGGGACAGAACTATGGCTACACCTTC.

The CDR3 loop is CASSAGTSGLNEQFF. As DNA, the CDR3 is TGTGCCAGCAGCGCCGGGACTAGCGGGCTCAATGAGCAGTTCTTC. The chain combines TRBV5-4 with TRBJ2-1; 12 nucleotides match TRBD2. Germline assignment: CDR1 SGHNT and CDR2 YYREEE (reference sequence). V gave up 4 bases and J gave up 6 bases; unmatched junction bases: 5. The CDR3 is made up of 15 amino acids.

The chain is built from TRBV25-1 and TRBJ2-2; D is ambiguous. From germline, CDR1 is MGHDK and CDR2 SYGVNS. The V gene lost 8 bases and the J gene lost 3 bases, with 4 bases spanning the gap. This CDR3 is 11 amino acids long. CDR3 region: CASSYTGELFF. In DNA form, the CDR3 reads TGTGCCAGCTCATACACCGGGGAGCTGTTTTTT.

The gene calls are TRBV6-5 and TRBJ2-7; 7 bases fit TRBD2. The CDR3 extends over 14 amino acids. With 10 bases clipped from V and 5 bases from J, the junction kept 14 bases outside the gene matches. Germline V lookup: CDR1 MNHEY, CDR2 SVGAGI. The CDR3 coding sequence is TGTGCCATCCCAAACAGCGGGAAGGGGAACGAGCAGTACTTC. Translating gives CAIPNSGKGNEQYF.

J is TRBJ1-5 and V is TRBV6-2 or TRBV6-3, with no clear D. The V end was cut by 5 bases, the J end by 4 bases, with 15 bases between. Germline-derived CDR1 and CDR2 are MNHEY and SVGEGT. The CDR3 has 15 amino acids. In nucleotides, the CDR3 is TGTGCCAGCAGTGACCTCGGGCGGGATAATCAGCCCCAGCATTTT. Amino acid sequence: CASSDLGRDNQPQHF.

The CDR3 nucleotides are TGTGCCACCAGTGAGGGACACCTCAATCAGCCCCAGCATTTT. Translated, it gives CATSEGHLNQPQHF. J is TRBJ1-5 and V is TRBV24-1, with TRBD1 as a possible D gene (6 bases). The CDR3 consists of 14 residues. Trimming took 4 bases from V and 3 from J, leaving 9 bases between them. Germline V gives CDR1 KGHDR, CDR2 SFDVKD.

The rearrangement links TRBV18 to TRBJ2-1, with a tentative D call TRBD1 (5 bases). The CDR3 has 18 amino acids. Germline CDR1 is KGHSH and CDR2 is LQKENI. V lost 2 bases and J 6 bases, leaving 23 bases between the germline ends. The CDR3 reads CASSPSGLTPFFGNEQFF. CDR3 in DNA: TGTGCCAGCTCACCATCAGGGCTGACCCCGTTCTTTGGCAATGAGCAGTTCTTC.

With regard to this clone: Relative to the germline gene, one junction end is altered; a read error may explain this. Other DNA variants within this sample encode the same CDR3. This sequence joins TRBV7-2 and TRBJ2-7; 7 bases agree with TRBD2. From germline, CDR1 is SGHTA and CDR2 FQGNSA. This CDR3 has 15 residues. CDR3 DNA: TGTGCCAGCAGTTTAGTCGGGGGGTCTTCCTACGAGCAGTACTTC. Translating gives CASSLVGGSSYEQYF. The full variable domain, with the rest looked up from reference TRBV7-2 and TRBJ2-7, is GAGVSQSPSNKVTEKGKDVELRCDPISGHTALYWYRQSLGQGLEFLIYFQGNSAPDKSGLPSDRFSAERTGGSVSTLTIQRTQQEDSAVYLCASSLVGGSSYEQYFGPGTRLTVT.

A few counts support this clone. The chain uses TRBV30 and TRBJ1-6; tentative D call: TRBD1 (5 bases). Germline values: CDR1 GTSNPN, CDR2 SVGIG (reference sequence). The CDR3 is 14 amino acids. Trimming shortened V by 1 base and J by 4 bases, and 8 bases separated the two germline ends. The CDR3 nucleotides are TGTGCCTGGAGTGACCGACAGTATAATTCACCCCTCCACTTT. Encoded protein: CAWSDRQYNSPLHF.